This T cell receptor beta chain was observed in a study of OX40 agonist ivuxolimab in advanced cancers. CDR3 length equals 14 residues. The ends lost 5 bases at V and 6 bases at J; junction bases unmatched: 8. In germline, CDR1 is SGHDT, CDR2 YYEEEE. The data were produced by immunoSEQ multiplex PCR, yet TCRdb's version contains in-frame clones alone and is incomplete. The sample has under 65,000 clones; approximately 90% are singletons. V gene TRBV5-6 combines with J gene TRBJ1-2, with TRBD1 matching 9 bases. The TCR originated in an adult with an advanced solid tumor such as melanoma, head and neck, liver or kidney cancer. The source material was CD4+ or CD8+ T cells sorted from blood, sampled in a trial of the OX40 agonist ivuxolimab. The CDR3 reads CASRSYRGLDGYTF. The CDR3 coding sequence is TGTGCCAGCAGGAGTTACAGGGGGCTGGATGGCTACACCTTC.